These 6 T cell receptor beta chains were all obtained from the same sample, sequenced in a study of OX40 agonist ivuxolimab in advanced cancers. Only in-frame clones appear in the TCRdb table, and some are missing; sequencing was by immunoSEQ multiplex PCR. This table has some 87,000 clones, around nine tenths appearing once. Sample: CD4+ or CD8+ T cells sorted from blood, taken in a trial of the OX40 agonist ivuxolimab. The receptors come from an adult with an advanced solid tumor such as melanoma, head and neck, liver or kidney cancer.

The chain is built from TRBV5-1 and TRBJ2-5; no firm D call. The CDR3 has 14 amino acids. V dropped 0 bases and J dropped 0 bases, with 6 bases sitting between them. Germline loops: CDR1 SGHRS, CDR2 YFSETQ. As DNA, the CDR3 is TGCGCCAGCAGCTTGGGTTGGAACCAAGAGACCCAGTACTTC. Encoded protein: CASSLGWNQETQYF.

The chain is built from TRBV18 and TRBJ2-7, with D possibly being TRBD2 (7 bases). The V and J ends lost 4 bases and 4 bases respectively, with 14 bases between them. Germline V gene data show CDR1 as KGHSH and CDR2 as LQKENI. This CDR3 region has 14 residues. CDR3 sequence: CASSRSGTIYEQYF. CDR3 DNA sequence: TGTGCCAGCTCACGCAGCGGGACAATTTACGAGCAGTACTTC.

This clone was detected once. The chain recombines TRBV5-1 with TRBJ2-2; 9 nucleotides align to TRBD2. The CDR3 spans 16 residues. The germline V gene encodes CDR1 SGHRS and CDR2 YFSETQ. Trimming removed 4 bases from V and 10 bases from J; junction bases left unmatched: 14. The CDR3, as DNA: TGCGCCAGCAGCCCCACCGGGGTAGCGGGAGTGATGGAGCTGTTTTTT. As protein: CASSPTGVAGVMELFF.

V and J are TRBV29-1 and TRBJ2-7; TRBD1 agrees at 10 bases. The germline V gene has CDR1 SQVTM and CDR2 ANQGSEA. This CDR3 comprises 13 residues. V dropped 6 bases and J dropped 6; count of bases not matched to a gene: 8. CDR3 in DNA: TGCAGCGTAGGAGAACGGACAGGGGGCGAGCAGTACTTC. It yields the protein CSVGERTGGEQYF.

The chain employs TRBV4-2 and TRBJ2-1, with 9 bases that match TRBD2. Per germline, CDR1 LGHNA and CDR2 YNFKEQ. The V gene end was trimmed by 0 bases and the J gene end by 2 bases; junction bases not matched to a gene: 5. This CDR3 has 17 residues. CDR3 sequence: CASSQDQSGRPYNEQFF. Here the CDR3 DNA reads TGTGCCAGCAGCCAAGATCAAAGCGGGAGGCCCTACAATGAGCAGTTCTTC.

The CDR3 bases are TGTGCTAGTGGTTCCACCACGACTAGCCGCACAGATACGCAGTATTTT. It codes for CASGSTTTSRTDTQYF. This chain joins TRBV12-5 and TRBJ2-3; 7 nucleotides match TRBD2. The length of the CDR3 is 16 residues. The V and J ends lost 4 bases and 1 base, in that order; junction bases with no gene match: 8. CDR1 and CDR2 (germline): LGHNT, FRNRAP.